In its sample, the clone carrying this T cell receptor (beta chain) was seen a few times. The data belong to a study of shared T cell receptors in the human thymus. Libraries were prepared by immunoSEQ multiplex PCR; TCRdb keeps only in-frame clonotypes and omits some of them. The repertoire holds 550,000 to 800,000 clones, with over 75% as singletons. The V and J ends lost 2 bases and 7 bases, in that order; junction bases with no gene match: 13. Germline V gene lookup returns CDR1 SGHAT and CDR2 FQNNGV. There are 17 residues in the CDR3. The same sample was also studied in work on human thymus T cells. From that paper: It was healthy Finnish infants having corrective surgery for congenital heart defects who were the donors. Corrective heart surgery yielded resections, and these provided the thymus tissue. In unrelated individuals, thymic repertoires overlapped highly, according to related research.

The TCR originated in a girl under three years old with a congenital heart defect. The rearrangement links TRBV11-2 to TRBJ2-1; 8 bases agree with TRBD2. The specimen was thymocytes. The CDR3 region has the DNA TGTGCCAGCAGCTTAATCGTAACGGGGGGGTACGATAATGAGCAGTTCTTC. Translating gives CASSLIVTGGYDNEQFF.